Detailed here is one T cell receptor beta chain. Unmatched junction bases numbered 6, after V lost 3 bases and J lost 6 bases. This CDR3 spans 14 amino acids. CDR1 and CDR2 (germline): MNHEY, SMNVEV (reference sequence). These data originate in a study of cytomegalovirus exposure and HLA in healthy donors. Repertoires were generated with immunoSEQ multiplex PCR, while TCRdb's copy carries only in-frame clones and drops some. The sample lists some 210,000 clones; roughly 91% were seen once. This clonotype originated in a woman aged 18-29 years in good health and CMV-seropositive. The rearrangement uses TRBV27 and TRBJ1-2, with 8 bases aligning to TRBD1. The sample taken for sequencing was PBMCs. The CDR3 spells CASSFGTGFDGYTF. The CDR3 DNA sequence: TGTGCCAGCAGTTTTGGGACAGGCTTCGATGGCTACACCTTC.